This T cell receptor (beta chain) was obtained from a study of PD-1 blockade in mismatch repair-deficient tumors. Study background: Enrolled 2013-2016, patients had progressing, pretreated mismatch repair-deficient cancers of 12 to 13 types. General observations from the study: Tumor-resident clones, often undetectable pretreatment in blood, expanded then contracted after pembrolizumab.

Every patient had mismatch repair deficiency by PCR or immunohistochemistry. The TCR-sequenced patients were a few responders to pembrolizumab. Generated by immunoSEQ multiplex PCR, the TCRdb table keeps only in-frame clones and is missing some. The table shows 120,000 or so clones, with 70% to 90% occurring only once. In its sample, this clone was seen once. Its specificity is not known. The starting material was peripheral blood, obtained 44 weeks after starting pembrolizumab. The clonotype originates from an adult with mismatch repair-deficient cancer.

CDR3 residues: CASRSGTVENEQFF. The CDR3 coding sequence is TGTGCCAGCAGGTCCGGGACAGTGGAGAATGAGCAGTTCTTC. The chain employs TRBV6-1 and TRBJ2-1; 7 bases fit TRBD1. The CDR3 is made up of 14 amino acids. Unmatched junction bases numbered 9, after V lost 6 bases and J lost 7 bases. Germline V gene data show CDR1 as MNHNS and CDR2 as SASEGT.